These 22 T cell receptor beta chains were sequenced from one sample in a study of blood T cell repertoires in COVID-19. Using immunoSEQ multiplex PCR, the repertoire was profiled, and TCRdb retains in-frame clones only, with some absent. Of some 250,000 clones detected, approximately 83% appear once; the ten largest clones hold 3.3%. What was sequenced was PBMCs or T cells enriched from blood (not recorded which). These receptors all stem from a middle-aged woman with acute COVID-19.

The rearrangement uses TRBV5-6 and TRBJ1-1; 9 bases match TRBD1. With 5 bases clipped from V and 10 bases from J, the junction kept 9 bases outside the gene matches. This CDR3 spans 13 amino acids. Germline CDR1 is SGHDT and CDR2 is YYEEEE. Here the CDR3 DNA reads TGTGCCAGCAGAGGGACAGGGCTAGATCCAGCTTTCTTT. Its translation: CASRGTGLDPAFF.

V and J are TRBV11-3 and TRBJ2-7; 10 bases agree with TRBD1. The CDR3 extends over 16 amino acids. Germline assignment: CDR1 SGHNT and CDR2 YENEEA. V shed 5 bases, J shed 4 bases, and the junction held 11 bases outside the gene matches. Written as DNA, the CDR3 is TGTGCCAGCAGCCCACCTGGACAGGGGGTAAAATACGAGCAGTACTTC. It yields the protein CASSPPGQGVKYEQYF. The full variable domain, with the rest looked up from reference TRBV11-3 and TRBJ2-7, is EAGVVQSPRYKIIEKKQPVAFWCNPISGHNTLYWYLQNLGQGPELLIRYENEEAVDDSQLPKDRFSAERLKGVDSTLKIQPAELGDSAVYLCASSPPGQGVKYEQYFGPGTRLTVT.

The chain recombines TRBV3-1 (or the pseudogene TRBV3-2) with TRBJ1-3; D is unclear. The germline V gene has CDR1 LGHDT and CDR2 YNNKEL (reference sequence). The CDR3 covers 13 residues. The V end was cut by 6 bases, the J end by 1 base, with 7 bases between. The CDR3 loop is CASRPASGNTIYF. The CDR3 bases are TGTGCCAGCAGACCAGCGTCTGGAAACACCATATATTTT.

As DNA, the CDR3 is TGTGCCAGCAGAGATCCGGGACTAGTTAGCGATACGCAGTATTTT. Protein sequence: CASRDPGLVSDTQYF. This chain links TRBV2 with TRBJ2-3; the match to TRBD2 covers 8 bases. The CDR3 consists of 15 residues. Germline CDR1 reads SNHLY; CDR2 reads FYNNEI. V lost 6 bases and J lost 6; bases outside the gene matches: 11.

This rearrangement joins TRBV2 to TRBJ1-2, with 9 positions matching TRBD1. V shed 6 bases and J 5 bases; nucleotides not matched to a gene: 10. CDR3 length equals 15 residues. Germline V gene lookup returns CDR1 SNHLY and CDR2 FYNNEI. The CDR3 is CASSANPGTGYGYTF. CDR3 sequence (DNA): TGTGCCAGCAGCGCGAACCCCGGGACAGGGTATGGCTACACCTTC.

In DNA form, the CDR3 reads TGTGCCAGCTCACCAGAAGTTCCGTCAGGGGCATCTGGAAACACCATATATTTT. This codes for CASSPEVPSGASGNTIYF. The rearrangement uses TRBV18 and TRBJ1-3, with D perhaps matching TRBD1 (6 bases). Germline CDR1 KGHSH, CDR2 LQKENI. CDR3 length: 18 amino acids. Between the trimmed V and J ends, which lost 2 bases and 1 base, there was a span of 18 bases.

The chain links TRBV6-1 to TRBJ1-2, with TRBD1 matching over 10 bases. The CDR3 runs 17 residues. Unmatched junction bases numbered 14, after V lost 3 bases and J lost 7 bases. CDR1 is MNHNS, CDR2 SASEGT, per germline. The CDR3 DNA reads as TGTGCCAGCAGTGACCGACCAGGGGGACAGGGGCGGGGTGGCTACACCTTC. Its protein product is CASSDRPGGQGRGGYTF.

The rearrangement links TRBV7-3 to TRBJ2-1; D gene uncertain. V lost 3 bases and J 4 bases, leaving 10 bases between the germline ends. The CDR3 loop spans 14 amino acids. Germline CDR1 is SGHTA and CDR2 is FQGTGA. The CDR3 spells CASSFGGIYNEQFF. CDR3 DNA: TGTGCCAGCAGCTTCGGCGGAATTTACAATGAGCAGTTCTTC.

The gene calls are TRBV28 and TRBJ2-7; 10 nucleotides align to TRBD2. Germline CDR1 and CDR2: MDHEN and SYDVKM. Germline trimming cut 2 bases from V and 6 bases from J; bases unmatched to any gene: 1. The CDR3 extends over 13 amino acids. The CDR3 bases are TGTGCCAGCAGTTTACTAGCGGGAGTCGAGCAGTACTTC. As protein: CASSLLAGVEQYF. Supplemented by reference TRBV28 and TRBJ2-7, the full variable domain reads DVKVTQSSRYLVKRTGEKVFLECVQDMDHENMFWYRQDPGLGLRLIYFSYDVKMKEKGDIPEGYSVSREKKERFSLILESASTNQTSMYLCASSLLAGVEQYFGPGTRLTVT.

The chain employs TRBV2 and TRBJ1-1; TRBD1 agrees at 10 bases. Germline CDR1 reads SNHLY; CDR2 reads FYNNEI. V lost 6 bases and J lost 7; bases outside the gene matches: 5. The CDR3 runs to 13 residues. The chain's CDR3 is CASRAGTGVEAFF. The CDR3 DNA sequence: TGTGCCAGCAGGGCCGGGACAGGGGTTGAAGCTTTCTTT.

Comments on this clone: At one of its ends the junction is not consistent with the germline gene, which may arise from a read error. The chain is built from TRBV3-1 (or the pseudogene TRBV3-2) and TRBJ1-5, with 9 bases lining up with TRBD1. The CDR3 is made up of 13 amino acids. CDR1 and CDR2 (germline): LGHDT, YNNKEL (reference sequence). CDR3 protein: CASSLEPGQGKWF. The CDR3 DNA is TGTGCCAGCAGCCTGGAGCCGGGACAGGGCAAGTGGTTT.

This chain uses TRBV5-5 with TRBJ2-1; maybe TRBD2 (6 bases). This CDR3 region has 15 residues. CDR1 SGHKS and CDR2 YYEKEE come from the germline V gene (reference sequence). V lost 4 bases, J lost 4 bases, and 15 bases lay in between. In DNA form, the CDR3 reads TGTGCCAGCAGCCTGGCAGCGGGTTCTTACAATGAGCAGTTCTTC. It yields the protein CASSLAAGSYNEQFF.

The chain links TRBV6-5 to TRBJ2-1, with TRBD2 matching over 9 bases. Germline CDR1 MNHEY, CDR2 SVGAGI. The CDR3 spans 13 residues. The J segment lost 9 bases and the V segment lost 8 bases, leaving 8 bases of the junction unmatched. The CDR3 DNA reads as TGTGCCAGCCGAAATAGCGGGAGCGCTGAGCAGTTCTTC. Protein sequence: CASRNSGSAEQFF.

This clone has just a few counts. In nucleotides, the CDR3 is TGTGCCAGTAGTATGCCCGGGACTAGTCGAAACATTCAGTACTTC. It yields the protein CASSMPGTSRNIQYF. The chain links TRBV19 to TRBJ2-4, with 8 bases lining up with TRBD2. Looked up from germline, CDR1 is LNHDA and CDR2 is SQIVND (reference sequence). The CDR3 is 15 amino acids. J gave up 6 bases and V 3 bases, and 7 bases lay outside the gene matches.

This rearrangement joins TRBV7-9 to TRBJ1-2; possibly TRBD1 for D (6 bases). CDR1 SEHNR and CDR2 FQNEAQ come from the germline V gene (reference sequence). Trimming pared 2 bases from V and 2 bases from J, leaving 12 bases between. There are 15 residues in the CDR3. In nucleotides, the CDR3 is TGTGCCAGCAGCTTACCCCCCACAGGGAACTATGGCTACACCTTC. Protein: CASSLPPTGNYGYTF.

CDR3 residues: CASSQDSYTEAFF. CDR3 nucleotides: TGTGCCAGCAGCCAAGATTCGTACACTGAAGCTTTCTTT. The chain combines TRBV4-2 with TRBJ1-1; D unresolved. CDR3 length: 13 residues. Per the germline V gene, CDR1 is LGHNA and CDR2 is YNFKEQ. The V end lost 0 bases, the J end lost 3 bases, and 5 bases lay between the germline ends.

This clone was counted a single time. The chain couples TRBV2 to TRBJ2-5; 14 nucleotides match TRBD2. This CDR3 is 17 amino acids long. The V gene's germline CDR1 is SNHLY and CDR2 FYNNEI. J was trimmed by 3 bases and V by 7 bases; bases with no gene match: 10. CDR3 in amino acids: CASKGLAGAEEEETQYF. CDR3 coding DNA: TGTGCCAGCAAGGGACTAGCGGGAGCAGAGGAGGAAGAGACCCAGTACTTC.

This chain links TRBV27 with TRBJ2-7; 9 nucleotides align to TRBD1. Germline V gives CDR1 MNHEY, CDR2 SMNVEV (reference sequence). The CDR3 is 13 residues long. Trimming cost V 8 bases and J 7 bases; bases outside gene matches: 9. CDR3 sequence: CASRGTGRGEQYF. In DNA form, the CDR3 reads TGTGCCAGCCGAGGGACAGGGAGGGGGGAGCAGTACTTC.

J is TRBJ2-3 and V is TRBV24-1, with 8 bases that match TRBD2. V trimming: 7 bases; J trimming: 4 bases; junction bases outside the gene matches: 15. CDR1 KGHDR and CDR2 SFDVKD come from the germline V gene. The CDR3 sequence is 17 residues long. The CDR3 here is CATRFPLGGRKADTQYF. CDR3 nucleotide sequence: TGTGCCACCAGATTCCCCCTAGGCGGGAGGAAGGCAGATACGCAGTATTTT.

This clone was seen a few times. The chain has TRBV7-8 and TRBJ1-5; perhaps TRBD1 as D (5 bases). Germline assignment: CDR1 SGHVS and CDR2 FQNEAQ. Trimming pared 1 base from V and 4 bases from J, leaving 11 bases between. CDR3 length: 15 residues. The CDR3 spells CASSLEMAGNQPQHF. The CDR3, as DNA: TGTGCCAGCAGCTTAGAAATGGCAGGGAATCAGCCCCAGCATTTT.

This clone was picked up a small number of times. The CDR3 DNA follows: TGTGCCAGCAGTGGGCGGGAGTCCTCCTACAATGAGCAGTTCTTC. This sequence encodes CASSGRESSYNEQFF. The chain has TRBV2 and TRBJ2-1, with 7 positions matching TRBD2. The CDR3 loop spans 15 amino acids. Trimming cost V 4 bases and J 0 bases; bases outside gene matches: 3. The germline V gene encodes CDR1 SNHLY and CDR2 FYNNEI.

The chain recombines TRBV4-1 with TRBJ2-1; 11 nucleotides align to TRBD2. V was pared by 6 bases and J by 3 bases, with 7 bases of the junction left unmatched. The CDR3 totals 16 residues. Germline CDR1 and CDR2: MGHRA and YSYEKL. This chain's CDR3 is CASRRLLAGVYNEQFF. The CDR3 DNA sequence: TGCGCCAGCAGGCGCTTACTAGCGGGAGTCTACAATGAGCAGTTCTTC.